Below, 18 T cell receptor beta chains from the same sample are listed, as sequenced in a study of T cell responses to AZD1222 COVID-19 vaccine. Clones were sequenced by immunoSEQ multiplex PCR, and TCRdb holds only the in-frame ones, with some missing. The sample includes about 160,000 clones, roughly 90% of them seen just once. This specimen was peripheral blood, taken 28 days after the second AZD1222 dose. These TCRs come from an adult who received the AZD1222 COVID-19 vaccine.

The chain uses TRBV24-1 and TRBJ2-2, with D unclear. Trimming removed 3 bases from V and 1 base from J, with 5 bases in between. Germline loops: CDR1 KGHDR, CDR2 SFDVKD. The CDR3 extends over 14 amino acids. The CDR3 DNA sequence: TGTGCCACCAGTGATGACAAGAACACCGGGGAGCTGTTTTTT. Protein product: CATSDDKNTGELFF.

The rearrangement joins TRBV19 to TRBJ1-3, with D hard to call. Per the germline V gene, CDR1 is LNHDA and CDR2 is SQIVND (reference sequence). The CDR3 spans 15 residues. V gave up 5 bases and J gave up 4 bases, with 15 bases separating them. As DNA, the CDR3 is TGTGCCAGTAGTGGGGTTGCGGCTCGAGGAAACACCATATATTTT. Its protein is CASSGVAARGNTIYF.

The chain recombines TRBV7-6 with TRBJ1-1; the D gene is possibly TRBD1 (5 bases). V lost 0 bases and J 5 bases, leaving 10 bases between the germline ends. Per germline, CDR1 SGHVS and CDR2 FNYEAQ. The CDR3 covers 14 residues. The CDR3, as DNA: TGTGCCAGCAGCTTAGCTCCGGGGGGGACTGAAGCTTTCTTT. Translated: CASSLAPGGTEAFF.

V is TRBV9 and J is TRBJ2-2; 9 bases line up with TRBD1. V shed 2 bases and J 1 base; nucleotides not matched to a gene: 9. This CDR3 comprises 18 residues. Germline V gene sequence: CDR1 SGDLS, CDR2 YYNGEE. The CDR3 DNA reads as TGTGCCAGCAGCGTCCCAGGAAGACAGGGGGGGAACACCGGGGAGCTGTTTTTT. This codes for CASSVPGRQGGNTGELFF.

The V call is TRBV9, the J call TRBJ2-5; the D is unclear. V shed 0 bases and J shed 5 bases, with 14 bases lying between them. Germline lookup yields CDR1 SGDLS and CDR2 YYNGEE. CDR3 length equals 15 residues. This chain's CDR3 is CASSVGPPAGETQYF. For the CDR3, the DNA is TGTGCCAGCAGCGTAGGCCCCCCCGCCGGGGAGACCCAGTACTTC.

The chain couples TRBV27 to TRBJ2-5, with D tentatively TRBD1 or TRBD2 (5 bases each). CDR1 is MNHEY, CDR2 SMNVEV, per germline (reference sequence). V lost 0 bases, J lost 5 bases, and 10 bases lay in between. This CDR3 has 14 residues. The CDR3 spells CASSLSRGVETQYF. The DNA for the CDR3 is TGTGCCAGCAGTTTATCGAGAGGGGTGGAGACCCAGTACTTC.

As to this clone: Since no conserved phenylalanine or tryptophan closes the CDR3, a read error is the likely cause. It is unclear where the CDR3 begins or ends on the DNA, so no DNA is shown, and the CDR3 is as TCRdb lists it. The chain links TRBV21-1 to TRBJ2-7; the table's TRBD1 call for D was not verified on the DNA. TRBV21-1 is a pseudogene locus. The CDR3 totals 16 residues, both ends included. The CDR3 sequence: CASSKNWAGTGVGDCL.

The V gene is TRBV27, the J gene TRBJ1-2; D may be TRBD1 (5 bases). The germline gives CDR1 MNHEY, CDR2 SMNVEV (reference sequence). CDR3 size: 13 residues. With 10 bases removed from V and 5 bases from J, the gap between germline ends came to 17 bases. The CDR3 here is CATRREGRYGYTF. The DNA for the CDR3 is TGTGCCACCCGTAGGGAGGGGCGGTATGGCTACACCTTC.

This clone occurred once. The chain is built from TRBV6-5 and TRBJ2-1, with 7 bases aligning to TRBD1. Germline V gene sequence: CDR1 MNHEY, CDR2 SVGAGI. This CDR3 is built from 12 residues. V was pared by 7 bases and J by 8 bases, with 5 bases of the junction left unmatched. CDR3 loop: CASMNRGYEQFF. CDR3 nucleotides: TGTGCCAGCATGAACAGGGGCTATGAGCAGTTCTTC.

The V gene is TRBV10-3, the J gene TRBJ1-1, with D tentatively TRBD1 (6 bases). This CDR3 is built from 18 residues. Deletions cut 0 bases from V and 5 bases from J, with 22 bases between. Germline CDR1 reads ENHRY; CDR2 reads SYGVKD. The CDR3 is CAISESAGKRGSVTEAFF. CDR3 DNA: TGTGCCATCAGTGAGTCGGCAGGGAAGAGGGGGTCCGTGACTGAAGCTTTCTTT.

V gene TRBV7-8 combines with J gene TRBJ2-2; no definite D call. V lost 0 bases and J lost 5, with 4 bases in between. There are 13 residues in the CDR3. Per the germline V gene, CDR1 is SGHVS and CDR2 is FQNEAQ. The CDR3 DNA reads TGTGCCAGCAGCTTAGCGAGGACCGGGGAGCTGTTTTTT. Translation gives CASSLARTGELFF.

V is TRBV5-3 and J is TRBJ2-1, with TRBD2 as a possible D gene (6 bases). TRBV5-3 is an open reading frame whose function is uncertain. V was trimmed by 4 bases and J by 7 bases, leaving 15 bases between them. The CDR3 length is 14 residues. CDR3 DNA: TGTGCCAGAAGCGTGACGGAGGGGAAGAATGAGCAGTTCTTC. Protein: CARSVTEGKNEQFF.

The chain joins TRBV5-4 to TRBJ1-5; TRBD1 matches 10 bases. CDR3 length: 13 amino acids. CDR1 is SGHNT, CDR2 YYREEE, per germline (reference sequence). After removal of 5 bases from V and 6 bases from J, the junction contained 2 bases not matched to a gene. The CDR3 bases are TGTGCCAGCAGTCGACAGGGGGCTCAGCCCCAGCATTTT. Encoded protein: CASSRQGAQPQHF.

The chain recombines TRBV25-1 with TRBJ2-2; no definite D call. The CDR3 is made up of 15 amino acids. The V end lost 1 base, the J end lost 1 base, and 7 bases lay between the germline ends. CDR1 is MGHDK, CDR2 SYGVNS, per germline. CDR3 residues: CASSESWGNTGELFF. CDR3 sequence (DNA): TGTGCCAGCAGTGAATCTTGGGGGAACACCGGGGAGCTGTTTTTT.

This clone was seen a handful of times. The rearrangement uses TRBV10-1 and TRBJ2-1, with 10 bases matching TRBD2. Unmatched junction bases numbered 9, after V lost 5 bases and J lost 8 bases. CDR3 size: 15 residues. Germline CDR1 is WNHNN and CDR2 is SYGVQD (reference sequence). The CDR3 here is CASSTGTSEKDEQFF. For the CDR3, the DNA is TGCGCCAGCAGTACCGGGACTAGCGAGAAGGATGAGCAGTTCTTC.

V usage is TRBV30 and J usage is TRBJ2-1; perhaps TRBD1 as D (6 bases). The CDR3 sequence is 14 residues long. Trimming left V 0 bases short and J 8 bases short, with 14 bases between. Per the germline V gene, CDR1 is GTSNPN and CDR2 is SVGIG (reference sequence). The CDR3 DNA is TGTGCCTGGAGTGTACTTAGGGGGTCGGATGAGCAGTTCTTC. Amino acids: CAWSVLRGSDEQFF.

The rearrangement links TRBV5-4 to TRBJ2-2, with D uncertain. This CDR3 contains 16 residues. V was pared by 2 bases and J by 1 base, with 12 bases between. The germline CDR1 and CDR2 sequences are SGHNT and YYREEE (reference sequence). The CDR3 DNA sequence: TGTGCCAGCAGCTTCCTTTTGACACGGAACACCGGGGAGCTGTTTTTT. Its translation: CASSFLLTRNTGELFF.

This chain joins TRBV5-1 and TRBJ2-7; 7 bases fit TRBD2. Unmatched junction bases numbered 6, after V lost 2 bases and J lost 7 bases. Germline values: CDR1 SGHRS, CDR2 YFSETQ. This CDR3 has 13 amino acids. The CDR3 DNA sequence: TGCGCCAGCAGCTTCCCCCTGGGAGGGGAGCAGTACTTC. It is translated as CASSFPLGGEQYF.